This TCR beta chain stems from a study of T cells after yellow fever vaccination. General study results and limits: Clonotypes shared by both compartments, CD4 and CD8, made up a small share. Post-booster reappearance was seen for most primary-vaccination clones (around 96% CD4, 75% to 90% CD8). The presence of abundant clonotypes contaminating from the bulk population was possible in FACS-sorted repertoires.

This clonotype was picked up a small number of times. Its antigen is unknown. There are 15 residues in the CDR3. The TCR cDNA carried a universal primer site and UMIs from 5'RACE template switching. MiXCR was run by TCRdb on the 5' RACE reads, yielding one entry per CDR3 protein. The repertoire holds roughly 330,000 distinct CDR3 sequences, approximately 4.2% seen once, with approximately 24% in the top ten. Source: PBMCs, taken 5 days after the yellow fever booster vaccination. This TCR came from a man aged 18 to 30 who received the YFV17D yellow fever vaccine. The chain links TRBV21-1 to TRBJ2-3; the table's D call, TRBD2, has no DNA check behind it. TRBV21-1 is listed as a pseudogene. CDR3 in amino acids: CASSKDPAQQNTQYF. CDR3 DNA: TGTGCCAGCAGCAAAGATCCCGCCCAGCAAAATACGCAGTATTTT.